Listed below are T cell receptor beta chains from one sample, sequenced in a study of T cells in localized non-small cell lung cancer. Produced via immunoSEQ multiplex PCR; TCRdb's table is partial and in-frame only. The repertoire has under 40,000 clones, under 85% of them found once; the top ten carry less than 45%. The sample here was peripheral blood, taken before any cancer treatment. The receptors come from a male donor at least 60 years old with stage II squamous cell lung carcinoma. CDR3s include the opening cysteine and the closing phenylalanine or tryptophan. D genes are given only for firm matches. Size is omitted from some rows. Given values are once, few, many or a class for expanded clones.

TRBJ1-1,NA,few,TRBV4-3,CASSQGTEAFF,TGCGCCAGCAGTCAGGGGACTGAAGCTTTCTTT
TRBJ1-1,NA,once,TRBV10-3,CAITAQENTEAFF,TGTGCCATCACCGCCCAAGAGAACACTGAAGCTTTCTTT
TRBJ1-1,NA,NA,TRBV2,CASSEGSNTEAFF,TGTGCCAGCAGTGAGGGCAGTAACACTGAAGCTTTCTTT
TRBJ1-1,TRBD1,NA,TRBV19,CAGGQGDTEAFF,TGTGCCGGAGGACAGGGGGACACTGAAGCTTTCTTT
TRBJ2-6,NA,NA,TRBV7-3,CASSPTVRQSGANVLTF,TGTGCCAGCAGCCCCACCGTCCGACAGTCTGGGGCCAACGTCCTGACTTTC
TRBJ2-1,TRBD1,NA,TRBV4-3,CASSQLPRDRGEQFF,TGCGCCAGCAGCCAATTACCCCGGGACAGGGGTGAGCAGTTCTTC
TRBJ2-7,TRBD1,NA,TRBV5-1,CASSEAGTGYEQYF,TGCGCCAGCAGCGAAGCCGGGACAGGGTACGAGCAGTACTTC
TRBJ1-4,TRBD1,NA,TRBV6-6,CASSLQGAANEKLFF,TGTGCCAGCAGCCTCCAGGGGGCGGCTAATGAAAAACTGTTTTTT
TRBJ1-1,NA,NA,TRBV11-2,CASSWGYNTEAFF,TGTGCCAGCAGCTGGGGTTATAACACTGAAGCTTTCTTT
TRBJ2-7,TRBD2,NA,TRBV6-5,CASSSPSGSSYEQYF,TGTGCCAGCAGTTCACCGAGCGGGAGCTCCTACGAGCAGTACTTC
TRBJ1-5,TRBD1,NA,TRBV15,CATSRRTGPDQPQHF,TGTGCCACCAGCAGACGGACAGGGCCGGATCAGCCCCAGCATTTT
TRBJ1-1,NA,NA,TRBV30,CAWGPSGLLNTEAFF,TGTGCCTGGGGACCTTCGGGACTCCTGAACACTGAAGCTTTCTTT
TRBJ2-1,NA,NA,TRBV4-1,CASSQARLRGQFF,TGCGCCAGCAGCCAAGCCAGGCTCAGAGGGCAGTTCTTC
TRBJ1-3,NA,NA,TRBV9,CASSVTGTRNTIYF,TGTGCCAGCAGCGTAACAGGGACCCGAAACACCATATATTTT
TRBJ1-2,NA,large,TRBV29-1,CSVDLTAGGYTF,TGCAGCGTTGATTTGACAGCCGGGGGCTACACCTTC
TRBJ1-6,TRBD1,NA,TRBV14,CASSPDRFYNSPLHF,TGTGCCAGCAGCCCGGACAGGTTCTATAATTCACCCCTCCACTTT
TRBJ1-5,NA,NA,TRBV6-6,CASSNQPQHF,TGTGCCAGCAGCAATCAGCCCCAGCATTTT
TRBJ2-5,TRBD2,few,TRBV7-2,CASSLGLAGVSETQYF,TGTGCCAGCAGCCTAGGACTAGCGGGGGTATCCGAGACCCAGTACTTC
TRBJ1-4,TRBD1,NA,TRBV5-1,CASSLGQGLEKLFF,TGCGCCAGCAGCTTGGGACAGGGCCTAGAAAAACTGTTTTTT
TRBJ1-2,NA,once,TRBV2,CASGENYGYTF,TGTGCCAGCGGGGAAAACTATGGCTACACCTTC
TRBJ2-3,NA,NA,TRBV11-2,CASSLENILEKYF,TGTGCCAGCAGCTTAGAGAACATACTAGAGAAGTATTTT
TRBJ2-5,NA,NA,TRBV6-6,CASSYRRGPQETQYF,TGTGCCAGCAGTTATCGGAGGGGGCCTCAAGAGACCCAGTACTTC
TRBJ2-5,TRBD2,NA,TRBV7-7,CASSLGATSGAQETQYF,TGTGCTAGCAGCTTAGGGGCGACTAGCGGGGCTCAAGAGACCCAGTACTTC
TRBJ2-2,TRBD1,NA,TRBV27,CASSSHPPREGQGAGELFF,TGTGCCAGCAGTTCACATCCACCCAGAGAAGGACAGGGCGCCGGGGAGCTGTTTTTT
TRBJ1-5,TRBD1,NA,TRBV19,CASGGQGGPHSNQPQHF,TGTGCCAGTGGGGGACAGGGAGGGCCCCATAGCAATCAGCCCCAGCATTTT
TRBJ2-7,NA,NA,TRBV19,CATRTAALDSYEQYF,TGTGCCACCCGGACGGCCGCCCTTGACTCCTACGAGCAGTACTTC
TRBJ1-4,TRBD1,NA,TRBV5-1,CASSIGTGFEKLFF,TGCGCCAGCAGTATCGGGACAGGGTTTGAAAAACTGTTTTTT
TRBJ1-1,NA,NA,TRBV9,CASTSGGETEAFF,TGTGCCAGCACCTCCGGGGGGGAAACTGAAGCTTTCTTT
TRBJ2-1,NA,NA,TRBV6-6,CASSYSSDEQFF,TGTGCCAGCAGTTACTCCTCGGATGAGCAGTTCTTC
TRBJ2-4,NA,NA,TRBV29-1,CSVEVRSGLAKNIQYF,TGCAGCGTTGAAGTCCGGAGCGGGTTAGCCAAAAACATTCAGTACTTC
TRBJ2-3,TRBD1,NA,TRBV7-3,CASSPLTGEGTDTQYF,TGTGCCAGCAGCCCACTGACAGGGGAAGGCACAGATACGCAGTATTTT
TRBJ2-5,NA,few,TRBV11-1,CASSSRDLGETQYF,TGTGCCAGCAGCTCCCGCGACTTGGGAGAGACCCAGTACTTC
TRBJ1-4,NA,NA,TRBV6-5,CASSYPQDSYEKLFF,TGTGCCAGCAGTTACCCCCAAGACAGTTATGAAAAACTGTTTTTT
TRBJ2-7,NA,once,TRBV20-1,CSARTSYEQYF,TGCAGTGCCCGTACTTCCTACGAGCAGTACTTC
TRBJ1-2,TRBD1,NA,TRBV11-2,CASSLSGTAINYGYTF,TGTGCCAGCAGCTTATCCGGGACAGCGATTAACTATGGCTACACCTTC
TRBJ2-1,TRBD2,NA,TRBV29-1,CSGTSGKHEQFF,TGCAGCGGGACTAGCGGGAAGCATGAGCAGTTCTTC
TRBJ2-7,NA,few,TRBV7-3,CASSLPGKGSEQYF,TGTGCCAGCAGCTTACCAGGGAAGGGGAGCGAGCAGTACTTC
TRBJ2-3,NA,NA,TRBV15,CATSRSPGLGTDTQYF,TGTGCCACCAGCAGAAGTCCCGGTCTGGGCACAGATACGCAGTATTTT
TRBJ2-7,NA,NA,TRBV28,CASRTQPGVRGEQYF,TGTGCCAGCAGGACCCAACCGGGGGTGCGCGGCGAGCAGTACTTC
TRBJ2-7,TRBD2,NA,TRBV9,CASSHTASSGLTYYEQYF,TGTGCCAGCAGCCACACAGCCTCTAGCGGCCTGACTTACTACGAGCAGTACTTC
TRBJ1-1,NA,NA,TRBV5-1,CASSSGRGIAEAFF,TGCGCCAGCAGCTCGGGTCGAGGAATCGCTGAAGCTTTCTTT
TRBJ1-1,NA,NA,TRBV7-8,CASSLSDRNTEAFF,TGTGCCAGCAGCCTCTCAGACCGTAACACTGAAGCTTTCTTT
TRBJ2-7,TRBD1,NA,TRBV19,CASTDPGQGYEQYF,TGTGCCAGTACGGATCCGGGACAGGGCTACGAGCAGTACTTC
TRBJ1-2,TRBD1,NA,TRBV7-2,CASSYGTVYGYTF,TGTGCCAGCAGCTATGGGACAGTCTATGGCTACACCTTC
TRBJ1-2,NA,NA,TRBV6-5,CASSYIGIGYTF,TGTGCCAGCAGTTACATAGGGATCGGCTACACCTTC
TRBJ1-2,NA,once,TRBV12-5,CASGLSQGNGYTF,TGTGCTAGTGGTTTGAGCCAGGGAAATGGCTACACCTTC
TRBJ1-2,NA,many,TRBV6-6,CASSQHEVDSYGYTF,TGTGCCAGCAGTCAACACGAAGTGGACAGCTATGGCTACACCTTC
TRBJ2-5,NA,NA,TRBV20-1,CSGRGGETQYF,TGCAGTGGTAGAGGAGGGGAGACCCAGTACTTC
TRBJ2-6,NA,NA,TRBV4-3,CASSQAGAGANVLTF,TGCGCCAGCAGCCAAGCAGGGGCCGGGGCCAACGTCCTGACTTTC
TRBJ1-4,NA,NA,TRBV2,CASSWGLNEKLFF,TGTGCCAGCAGTTGGGGCCTTAATGAAAAACTGTTTTTT
TRBJ1-4,NA,NA,TRBV2,CASSEDRQVNEKLFF,TGTGCCAGCAGTGAAGACAGACAGGTTAATGAAAAACTGTTTTTT
TRBJ1-4,NA,NA,TRBV12-1,CASSRRPSRGNVEKLFF,TGTGCCAGCAGCCGCCGGCCCAGCAGGGGGAATGTTGAAAAACTGTTTTTT